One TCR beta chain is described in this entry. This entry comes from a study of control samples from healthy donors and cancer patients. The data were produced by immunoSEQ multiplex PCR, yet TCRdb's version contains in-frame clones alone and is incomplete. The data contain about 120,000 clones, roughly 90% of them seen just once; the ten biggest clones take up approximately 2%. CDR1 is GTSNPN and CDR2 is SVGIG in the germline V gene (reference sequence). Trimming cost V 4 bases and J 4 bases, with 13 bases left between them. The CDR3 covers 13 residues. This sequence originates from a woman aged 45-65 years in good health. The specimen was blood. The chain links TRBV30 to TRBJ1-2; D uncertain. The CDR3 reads CAWIPGLAYGYTF. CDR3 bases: TGTGCCTGGATTCCAGGTCTGGCCTATGGCTACACCTTC.